This T cell receptor (beta chain) was captured in a study of cytotoxic CD8 clonotypes in ibrutinib-treated CLL. Study-level points and caveats: The clonality rise at ibrutinib response reflected private clonotype expansion. Researchers report that baseline clonality outpaced age-matched healthy donors and tracked circulating CD8+ T-cell counts.

About this clone itself: Its target is unknown.

Investigators sought sequencing depths of between 1 in 200,000 and 1 in 1 million T cells. Sequencing used immunoSEQ multiplex PCR; TCRdb keeps in-frame clones, though not all of them. The sample lists more than 200,000 clones, about 75% seen once, with around 5.9% in the top ten. CDR3 length: 13 residues. Germline CDR1 is SGHTA and CDR2 is FQGTGA. Trimming left V 1 base short and J 10 bases short, with 11 bases between. The sequence came from a human donor with chronic lymphocytic leukemia. V and J are TRBV7-3 and TRBJ2-1; D is ambiguous. Sequenced here: PBMCs, sampled after 12 months of ibrutinib treatment. This CDR3 reads CASSLILNREQFF. The CDR3 region has the DNA TGTGCCAGCAGCTTAATTCTGAATCGAGAGCAGTTCTTC.